The 17 T cell receptor beta chains below were found in one sample sequenced in a study of regulatory T cells in long-lasting Graves disease. Time point indicated: newly diagnosed GD, antithyroid drugs for less than 3 months. Construction of the TCR library relied on RNA isolated from PBMCs. Construction of TCR beta libraries relied on iRepertoire HTBI primers and on Arm-PCR targeting CDR3 regions. TCRdb fed the multiplex PCR reads into MiXCR, producing one record per CDR3 protein. The table lists about 560,000 distinct CDR3 sequences, roughly a sixth of them singletons. Separately, the same data were catalogued under a study of T cells in Graves' hyperthyroidism and ophthalmopathy.

Specimen: peripheral blood mononuclear cells (PBMCs), collected at new diagnosis, from a patient treated with antithyroid drugs. These receptors were obtained from a man between 18 and 35 years old with Graves disease.

V is TRBV5-4 and J is TRBJ2-5, with 15 bases fitting TRBD2. Germline trimming cut 0 bases from V and 5 bases from J; bases unmatched to any gene: 5. CDR1 and CDR2 from the germline V gene are SGHNT and YYREEE (reference sequence). The CDR3 sequence is 17 residues long. CDR3 DNA: TGTGCCAGCAGCTTGGGGGGACTAGCGGGAGGAGCTGAGACCCAGTACTTC. It is translated as CASSLGGLAGGAETQYF.

The table lists this clonotype with a few counts. The chain is built from TRBV9 and TRBJ2-2; D might be TRBD2 (5 bases). The CDR3 loop spans 14 amino acids. The V end was cut by 6 bases, the J end by 4 bases, with 13 bases between. Germline V CDR1 and CDR2: SGDLS, YYNGEE. The chain's CDR3 is CASTLWESTGELFF. CDR3 bases: TGTGCCAGCACCCTTTGGGAGAGCACCGGGGAGCTGTTTTTT.

This clonotype was seen more than once but under ten times. The CDR3 sequence is CASSSRDRLNEQYF. The CDR3 nucleotides read TGTGCCAGCAGCTCTCGGGACCGTCTAAATGAGCAGTACTTC. This sequence joins TRBV13 and TRBJ2-7; D may match TRBD1 or TRBD2 (5 bases each). V was trimmed by 4 bases and J by 7 bases, leaving 17 bases between them. Germline V gene data show CDR1 as PRHDT and CDR2 as FYEKMQ (reference sequence). CDR3 length: 14 residues.

This clonotype turned up a few times. The chain carries TRBV5-6 and TRBJ1-6, with D unresolved. V gave up 5 bases and J gave up 5 bases, with 11 bases separating them. The V gene's germline CDR1 is SGHDT and CDR2 YYEEEE. The CDR3 length is 14 residues. This chain's CDR3 is CASRLTGDNSPLHF. The CDR3 bases are TGTGCCAGCAGACTGACGGGCGATAATTCACCCCTCCACTTT.

In this sample, this clonotype turned up once. The chain couples TRBV20-1 to TRBJ2-1, with TRBD2 as a possible D gene (7 bases). The V gene lost 3 bases and the J gene lost 4 bases, with 16 bases spanning the gap. The CDR3 sequence is 15 residues long. From germline, CDR1 is DFQATT and CDR2 SNEGSKA (reference sequence). CDR3 residues: CSARGGRRWYNEQFF. The DNA for the CDR3 is TGCAGTGCTAGGGGGGGGCGGCGTTGGTACAATGAGCAGTTCTTC.

The CDR3 sequence is CASSSSWPNTGELFF. In DNA form, the CDR3 reads TGTGCCAGCAGCTCCTCGTGGCCGAACACCGGGGAGCTGTTTTTT. V and J are TRBV7-9 and TRBJ2-2; D gene unclear. The germline gives CDR1 SEHNR, CDR2 FQNEAQ (reference sequence). The V and J ends lost 4 bases and 0 bases respectively, with 9 bases between them. The CDR3 length is 15 residues.

A few counts support this clonotype. J is TRBJ2-3 and V is TRBV5-1; D not resolved. Between the trimmed V and J ends, which lost 1 base and 3 bases, there was a span of 15 bases. This CDR3 spans 16 amino acids. Germline lookup yields CDR1 SGHRS and CDR2 YFSETQ. For the CDR3, the DNA is TGCGCCAGCAGCTTGTCTCCGACGAAATGGACAGATACGCAGTATTTT. Translation: CASSLSPTKWTDTQYF.

This clonotype was seen repeatedly, ten times or more. This sequence joins TRBV10-3 and TRBJ2-7, with TRBD2 matching over 7 bases. The trim removed 6 bases at V and 2 bases at J, leaving 4 bases unmatched. CDR1 and CDR2 from the germline V gene are ENHRY and SYGVKD. This CDR3 contains 13 residues. In nucleotides, the CDR3 is TGTGCCATCAGCGCTAGCGGCGCCTACGAGCAGTACTTC. Translation: CAISASGAYEQYF.

The chain employs TRBV4-2 and TRBJ2-7, with a tentative D call TRBD1 (5 bases). This CDR3 contains 15 residues. Trimming removed 4 bases at V and 2 bases at J, with 15 bases between. CDR1 and CDR2 from the germline V gene are LGHNA and YNFKEQ. Written as DNA, the CDR3 is TGTGCCAGCAGCCCGCCGAGACGCAGGGCCTACGAGCAGTACTTC. Translated, it gives CASSPPRRRAYEQYF.

In its sample, this clonotype was seen many times. The rearrangement joins TRBV27 to TRBJ2-4, with TRBD1 matching over 9 bases. Germline V lookup: CDR1 MNHEY, CDR2 SMNVEV (reference sequence). The CDR3 extends over 18 amino acids. Trimming took 4 bases from V and 5 from J; bases not matched to a gene: 15. CDR3 sequence: CASSSRVLRTGVQNIQYF. The CDR3 DNA follows: TGTGCCAGCAGTTCCCGAGTCCTCCGGACAGGGGTCCAAAACATTCAGTACTTC.

This clonotype occurred many times. The chain links TRBV3-1 to TRBJ1-2, with D uncertain. CDR1 and CDR2 (germline): LGHDT, YNNKEL (reference sequence). The ends were cut back, 3 bases at V and 2 bases at J, with 10 bases in the middle. The CDR3 is 14 amino acids. CDR3 region: CASSQNADNYGYTF. Here the CDR3 DNA reads TGTGCCAGCAGCCAGAACGCCGACAACTATGGCTACACCTTC.

This chain joins TRBV28 and TRBJ2-5; 9 nucleotides match TRBD2. This CDR3 is built from 19 residues. The junction had 19 bases not matched to a gene; V was cut back by 3 bases and J by 5 bases. Germline CDR1 is MDHEN and CDR2 is SYDVKM. The CDR3 DNA sequence: TGTGCCAGCAGTTTCAAACTGGCTGGCGGGAGGGCCAGGTTGGAGACCCAGTACTTC. It translates to CASSFKLAGGRARLETQYF.

This chain links TRBV10-1 with TRBJ2-1, with TRBD2 matching over 8 bases. This CDR3 has 14 amino acids. V lost 3 bases, J lost 5 bases, and 3 bases stayed unmatched. Germline V gene sequence: CDR1 WNHNN, CDR2 SYGVQD (reference sequence). CDR3 DNA sequence: TGCGCCAGCAGTGATCTAGCGGGCCACAATGAGCAGTTCTTC. This codes for CASSDLAGHNEQFF.

This clonotype was seen a handful of times. The J gene is TRBJ2-2, the V gene TRBV29-1, with TRBD2 matching over 7 bases. Germline CDR1 SQVTM, CDR2 ANQGSEA. V shed 1 base and J 4 bases; nucleotides not matched to a gene: 6. There are 15 residues in the CDR3. In DNA, the CDR3 is TGCAGCGTTGAAGCTGGGGGGGTAGGCACCGGGGAGCTGTTTTTT. Translated, it gives CSVEAGGVGTGELFF.

This clonotype was detected many times. The rearrangement uses TRBV3-1 and TRBJ2-7; D is unresolved. The germline V gene encodes CDR1 LGHDT and CDR2 YNNKEL (reference sequence). Trimming cost V 0 bases and J 3 bases, with 9 bases left between them. The CDR3 runs 14 residues. This chain's CDR3 is CASSQDSQHYEQYF. In nucleotides, the CDR3 is TGTGCCAGCAGCCAAGATTCGCAGCACTACGAGCAGTACTTC.

The sample holds many counts of this clonotype. The chain joins TRBV5-1 to TRBJ2-7; the match to TRBD2 covers 8 bases. CDR3 length equals 14 residues. The V gene end was trimmed by 4 bases and the J gene end by 7 bases; junction bases not matched to a gene: 10. Germline assignment: CDR1 SGHRS and CDR2 YFSETQ. DNA for the CDR3: TGCGCCAGCAGCCGAGAGCGGGAGCCGAAAGAGCAGTACTTC. Protein sequence: CASSREREPKEQYF.

At least ten counts were recorded for this clonotype. The CDR3 loop is CASSLSRDYPDEQFF. The CDR3 nucleotides read TGTGCCAGCAGTTTATCGAGGGACTATCCCGATGAGCAGTTCTTC. The chain couples TRBV27 to TRBJ2-1, with TRBD2 matching 7 bases. V was clipped by 0 bases and J by 8 bases; unmatched bases: 7. The length of the CDR3 is 15 residues. Germline-derived CDR1 and CDR2 are MNHEY and SMNVEV (reference sequence).